Listed below are T cell receptor beta chains from one sample, sequenced in a study of blood T cell repertoires in COVID-19. Some clones are missing from TCRdb's copy, which holds only in-frame ones; the method was immunoSEQ multiplex PCR. The profile covers roughly 360,000 clones, with around four fifths appearing a single time and about 5.4% taken by the ten largest. The sequencing sample was made of PBMCs or T cells enriched from blood (not recorded which). These receptors all come from a woman between 50 and 59 years old who had recovered from COVID-19. The CDR3 runs from the conserved cysteine through the conserved F or W. Fields, in order: J gene, D gene, CDR3 length, V gene, clone size, CDR3 DNA, CDR3 protein. The D gene is left open where the match is weak. The listing skips clone size in some rows; elsewhere it reads once, few, many or a size class.

J: TRBJ1-4; D: .; length: 16; V: TRBV10-3; size: .; DNA: TGTGCCATCAGTGAGTCACCGGGACGGAGGGGTGAAAAACTGTTTTTT; CDR3: CAISESPGRRGEKLFF
J: TRBJ2-7; D: .; length: 15; V: TRBV5-1; size: .; DNA: TGCGCCAGCAGCTTGTACGGGGGGCTGTCCGGGGAGCAGTACTTC; CDR3: CASSLYGGLSGEQYF
J: TRBJ1-6; D: .; length: 14; V: TRBV28; size: .; DNA: TGTGCCAGCCATGGACAGAGCTATAATTCACCCCTCCACTTT; CDR3: CASHGQSYNSPLHF
J: TRBJ1-2; D: .; length: 16; V: TRBV3-1/TRBV3-2; size: .; DNA: TGTGCCAGCAGCCCAGCCCCCGGGACAAGCTTTTATGGCTACACCTTC; CDR3: CASSPAPGTSFYGYTF
J: TRBJ2-7; D: TRBD2; length: 16; V: TRBV7-8; size: once; DNA: TGTGCCAGCAGCTCCCGGGCGACTAGCGGGGGATACGAGCAGTACTTC; CDR3: CASSSRATSGGYEQYF
J: TRBJ2-1; D: .; length: 15; V: TRBV5-1; size: .; DNA: TGCGCCAGCAGCTTGGAAGCGGCCGCCTACAATGAGCAGTTCTTC; CDR3: CASSLEAAAYNEQFF
J: TRBJ2-1; D: .; length: 12; V: TRBV11-1; size: .; DNA: TGTGCCAGCAGCTTAGTTAGCGTTGAGCAGTTCTTC; CDR3: CASSLVSVEQFF
J: TRBJ2-1; D: TRBD2; length: 15; V: TRBV5-4; size: once; DNA: TGTGCCAGCAGCTTGGGAGCGGGACCGTACAATGAGCAGTTCTTC; CDR3: CASSLGAGPYNEQFF
J: TRBJ1-6; D: TRBD1; length: 16; V: TRBV7-2; size: .; DNA: TGTGCCAGCAGCCCCCGGACAGGAATAAATAATTCACCCCTCCACTTT; CDR3: CASSPRTGINNSPLHF
J: TRBJ1-1; D: .; length: 12; V: TRBV6-5; size: .; DNA: TGTGCCAGCAGTTTTCAGGGTAATCAAGCTTTCTTT; CDR3: CASSFQGNQAFF
J: TRBJ1-1; D: TRBD1; length: 15; V: TRBV15; size: .; DNA: TGTGCCACCAGCAGAGAACAGGGGGCGAGCGCTGAAGCTTTCTTT; CDR3: CATSREQGASAEAFF
J: TRBJ2-3; D: TRBD2; length: 14; V: TRBV20-1; size: .; DNA: TGCAGTGCTAGTCGGGGGGGAGGGACAGATACGCAGTATTTT; CDR3: CSASRGGGTDTQYF
J: TRBJ1-1; D: .; length: 13; V: TRBV20-1; size: once; DNA: TGCAGTGCTAGTGCATCGTCCGGTCATGAAGCTTTCTTT; CDR3: CSASASSGHEAFF
J: TRBJ1-2; D: .; length: 15; V: TRBV6-2/TRBV6-3; size: .; DNA: TGTGCCAGCAGTTACCCGGTCCAAGGAAGCGGGGGCTACACCTTC; CDR3: CASSYPVQGSGGYTF
J: TRBJ1-4; D: .; length: 15; V: TRBV7-2; size: .; DNA: TGTGCCAGCAGCCTTGGCGGGGGGTTGGGTGAAAAACTGTTTTTT; CDR3: CASSLGGGLGEKLFF
J: TRBJ2-7; D: TRBD2; length: 18; V: TRBV4-2; size: .; DNA: TGTGCCAGCAGCCAACTTTCACCGGGACTAGCGGCCTCCTACGAGCAGTACTTC; CDR3: CASSQLSPGLAASYEQYF
J: TRBJ2-7; D: TRBD1; length: 13; V: TRBV12-3/TRBV12-4; size: .; DNA: TGTGCCAGCGGGGACAGGGGGCTCTACGAGCAGTACTTC; CDR3: CASGDRGLYEQYF
J: TRBJ2-1; D: .; length: 16; V: TRBV9; size: .; DNA: TGTGCCAGCAGCGTAGCTCTGTCGAGCTCCTACAATGAGCAGTTCTTC; CDR3: CASSVALSSSYNEQFF
J: TRBJ1-1; D: .; length: 15; V: TRBV5-1; size: .; DNA: TGCGCCAGCAGCCCTAATACAGCTTCGGGAACTGAAGCTTTCTTT; CDR3: CASSPNTASGTEAFF
J: TRBJ1-5; D: TRBD1; length: 14; V: TRBV18; size: .; DNA: TGTGCCAGCTCACGGGACAGAGGCAATCAGCCCCAGCATTTT; CDR3: CASSRDRGNQPQHF
J: TRBJ1-1; D: .; length: 15; V: TRBV7-3; size: few; DNA: TGTGCCAGCAGCTCCAACAGCCTCATGAACACTGAAGCTTTCTTT; CDR3: CASSSNSLMNTEAFF
J: TRBJ1-1; D: .; length: 14; V: TRBV30; size: .; DNA: TGTGCCTGGAGTCCGAATTGGAGTTACACTGAAGCTTTCTTT; CDR3: CAWSPNWSYTEAFF
J: TRBJ1-1; D: TRBD1; length: 12; V: TRBV6-2/TRBV6-3; size: .; DNA: TGTGCCAGCAGCCGGGACAGCGAAGGAGCTTTCTTT; CDR3: CASSRDSEGAFF
J: TRBJ2-4; D: .; length: 16; V: TRBV7-2; size: .; DNA: TGTGCCAGCAGCTTAGGGGTGACTACGTTTGGAAACATTCAGTACTTC; CDR3: CASSLGVTTFGNIQYF
J: TRBJ2-5; D: .; length: 14; V: TRBV4-1; size: .; DNA: TGCGCCAGCAGCCCGCGGGGCAGCCAAGAGACCCAGTACTTC; CDR3: CASSPRGSQETQYF
J: TRBJ1-5; D: .; length: 16; V: TRBV19; size: once; DNA: TGTGCCAGTAGTATATCCACATCTCGTAGCAATCAGCCCCAGCATTTT; CDR3: CASSISTSRSNQPQHF
J: TRBJ2-3; D: .; length: 16; V: TRBV5-1; size: .; DNA: TGCGCCAGCAGCTTGCTACCGGGATTCAGCACAGATACGCAGTATTTT; CDR3: CASSLLPGFSTDTQYF
J: TRBJ1-4; D: .; length: 14; V: TRBV5-1; size: once; DNA: TGCGCCAGCAGCTTGGACGGGGTGACCGAAAAACTGTTTTTT; CDR3: CASSLDGVTEKLFF